The TCR beta chain under discussion was sequenced for a study of T cell responses to AZD1222 COVID-19 vaccine. The study, taken as a whole, reports: Spike-specific TCR breadth and depth rose after two AZD1222 doses. Unmutated regions of variants are reportedly targeted by nearly half of spike-specific TCRs. Only a handful of people who got AZD1222 tested seropositive at baseline. Clonal diversity may have been underestimated in mostly white British donors.

Some clones are missing from TCRdb's copy, which holds only in-frame ones; the method was immunoSEQ multiplex PCR. The sample lists around 52,000 clones; around 88% were seen once. Note on this clone: The target antigen is unknown.

CDR3 length: 19 residues. Trimming took 5 bases from V and 2 from J; bases not matched to a gene: 17. Germline CDR1 is LGHNA and CDR2 is YNFKEQ. Sample: peripheral blood, taken on day 0 of AZD1222 vaccination. The chain links TRBV4-2 to TRBJ2-3, with 9 bases matching TRBD1. The TCR comes from an adult in good health. CDR3 protein: CASSKTGTGRFGDTDTQYF. CDR3 DNA: TGTGCCAGCAGCAAGACCGGGACAGGGCGTTTTGGCGACACAGATACGCAGTATTTT.